Following are 32 T cell receptor beta chains from one sample sequenced in a study of T cell repertoires in cytomegalovirus infection (dated by TCRdb to about 2019). Taken with the paper, the label for treatment or condition translates to: in vitro stimulation with specific CMV peptide epitopes to enrich CMV-specific T cells. These receptors' targets are unknown. The sample was run on an Illumina HiSeq 1500. Through fastp at Q25 and MiXCR, TCRdb rebuilt clones from the public reads, retaining in-frame beta chains. Rows with one shared CDR3 protein collapse into an entry with the most common genes and DNA. For this sample the table gives under 200,000 distinct CDR3 sequences, of which less than 25% were detected only once. The top ten hold roughly 25% of the sample. Here the sequenced sample was CD8+ T cells from cultured PBMCs, taken from culture after CMV antigen stimulation. All receptors derive from a human donor in good health (CMV status not recorded). Some clones in this sample may be carry-over from other donors' samples.

This chain links TRBV5-6 with TRBJ2-7, with a weak D call TRBD2 (7 bases). In germline, CDR1 is SGHDT, CDR2 YYEEEE. The CDR3 consists of 15 residues. Trimming stripped 6 bases from V and 5 bases from J, with 21 bases between. CDR3 loop: CASTTWGGALDEQYF. DNA of the CDR3: TGTGCCAGCACAACCTGGGGGGGGGCGCTGGACGAGCAGTACTTC.

The chain recombines TRBV9 with TRBJ2-2; 7 nucleotides line up with TRBD1. The CDR3 sequence is 14 residues long. Germline V CDR1 and CDR2: SGDLS, YYNGEE. Unmatched junction bases numbered 8, after V lost 7 bases and J lost 5 bases. Here the CDR3 DNA reads TGTGCCAGCCTCGGGACAGAGGGGACCGGGGAGCTGTTTTTT. Its translation: CASLGTEGTGELFF.

This clonotype was picked up many times. The chain has TRBV7-8 and TRBJ2-1, with D hard to call. V dropped 2 bases and J dropped 0 bases, with 8 bases sitting between them. Per the germline V gene, CDR1 is SGHVS and CDR2 is FQNEAQ. There are 15 residues in the CDR3. This chain's CDR3 is CASSLFVVSYNEQFF. The CDR3, as DNA: TGTGCCAGCAGCTTATTCGTGGTCTCCTACAATGAGCAGTTCTTC.

This clonotype was found a few times. V usage is TRBV7-2 and J usage is TRBJ2-3, with unresolved D. CDR1 is SGHTA, CDR2 FQGNSA, per germline. V lost 1 base to trimming and J lost 2 bases, with 10 bases between them. The CDR3 loop spans 15 amino acids. The DNA for the CDR3 is TGTGCCAGCAGCTTAGTATTCGGTTTCACAGATACGCAGTATTTT. It is translated as CASSLVFGFTDTQYF.

This clonotype was detected a few times. The chain carries TRBV7-8 and TRBJ2-4, with 8 nucleotides matching TRBD1. The V gene's germline CDR1 is SGHVS and CDR2 FQNEAQ. Germline trimming cut 4 bases from V and 9 bases from J; bases unmatched to any gene: 20. The CDR3 runs 18 residues. The CDR3 bases are TGTGCCAGCAGCTCACAACGGACAGGGTTGCCCCCGAAACCCATTCAGTACTTC. Amino acids: CASSSQRTGLPPKPIQYF.

This rearrangement joins TRBV7-6 to TRBJ2-3, with D possibly TRBD2 on 5 matching bases. Germline values: CDR1 SGHVS, CDR2 FNYEAQ. This CDR3 has 13 residues. V lost 2 bases and J 6 bases, leaving 9 bases between the germline ends. The CDR3 spells CASSLTGWDTQYF. CDR3 nucleotides: TGTGCCAGCAGCTTAACGGGGTGGGATACGCAGTATTTT.

The chain is built from TRBV12-3 or TRBV12-4 and TRBJ2-2; D is perhaps TRBD1 (7 bases). The CDR3 is 15 amino acids. The V gene lost 6 bases and the J gene lost 1 base, with 12 bases spanning the gap. CDR3 sequence reads: CASRPGGLNTGELFF. As DNA, the CDR3 is TGTGCCAGCAGACCAGGGGGGCTGAACACCGGGGAGCTGTTTTTT.

This clonotype has a handful of counts. This CDR3 is CASSVGGKSYEQYF. The CDR3 DNA sequence: TGTGCCAGCAGCGTAGGGGGCAAATCCTACGAGCAGTACTTC. V gene TRBV9 combines with J gene TRBJ2-7; D is perhaps TRBD1 (5 bases). The V end was cut by 0 bases, the J end by 1 base, with 8 bases between. Germline-derived CDR1 and CDR2 are SGDLS and YYNGEE. This CDR3 is 14 amino acids long.

This clonotype appeared a few times. The chain has TRBV6-1 and TRBJ2-7, with 7 bases identical to TRBD1. Per the germline V gene, CDR1 is MNHNS and CDR2 is SASEGT. The CDR3 runs to 14 residues. The J segment lost 3 bases and the V segment lost 4 bases, leaving 6 bases of the junction unmatched. The CDR3, as DNA: TGTGCCAGCAGTGGAGACAGGGAGTACTACGAGCAGTACTTC. It translates to CASSGDREYYEQYF.

The chain joins TRBV7-6 to TRBJ2-1; 12 bases are a match to TRBD2. Germline V gene sequence: CDR1 SGHVS, CDR2 FNYEAQ. Trimming removed 6 bases from V and 6 bases from J; junction bases left unmatched: 6. CDR3 length: 15 amino acids. The CDR3: CASSQTSGGINEQFF. CDR3 DNA sequence: TGTGCCAGCAGTCAGACTAGCGGGGGAATCAATGAGCAGTTCTTC.

This clonotype was seen a handful of times. This chain connects TRBV11-2 to TRBJ1-4; no definite D call. The V gene lost 3 bases and the J gene lost 7 bases, with 3 bases spanning the gap. The CDR3 runs 11 residues. Germline V gene sequence: CDR1 SGHAT, CDR2 FQNNGV. The CDR3: CASSLFEKLFF. The CDR3, as DNA: TGTGCCAGCAGCTTGTTTGAAAAACTGTTTTTT.

The V and J genes are TRBV7-9 and TRBJ1-2; no clear D. Trimming left V 7 bases short and J 2 bases short, with 14 bases between. CDR1 and CDR2 from the germline V gene are SEHNR and FQNEAQ (reference sequence). The CDR3 extends over 14 amino acids. The chain's CDR3 is CASTAGRRNYGYTF. The CDR3 DNA reads TGTGCCAGCACGGCTGGCCGCAGGAACTATGGCTACACCTTC.

This clonotype was picked up a small number of times. The chain carries TRBV12-3 or TRBV12-4 and TRBJ2-7; TRBD1 matches 7 bases. The CDR3 spans 15 residues. With 6 bases clipped from V and 1 base from J, the junction kept 9 bases outside the gene matches. This chain's CDR3 is CASSSPGQRSYEQYF. In DNA form, the CDR3 reads TGTGCCAGCAGCTCTCCGGGACAGCGATCCTACGAGCAGTACTTC.

The chain recombines TRBV30 with TRBJ2-7, with D maybe TRBD1 (6 bases). V shed 0 bases and J shed 6 bases, with 15 bases lying between them. In germline, CDR1 is GTSNPN, CDR2 SVGIG (reference sequence). The CDR3 runs to 14 residues. This CDR3 reads CAWSVGMTGAEQYF. CDR3 sequence (DNA): TGTGCCTGGAGTGTGGGGATGACAGGAGCCGAGCAGTACTTC.

This sequence joins TRBV4-1 and TRBJ2-3, with 11 bases identical to TRBD2. The CDR3 loop spans 16 amino acids. The germline CDR1 and CDR2 sequences are MGHRA and YSYEKL. V shed 2 bases and J 3 bases; nucleotides not matched to a gene: 4. The CDR3 loop reads CASSQSSGGTTDTQYF. As DNA, the CDR3 is TGCGCCAGCAGCCAATCTAGCGGGGGGACAACAGATACGCAGTATTTT.

There are a few counts of this clonotype. V usage is TRBV10-2 and J usage is TRBJ1-1; tentatively, D is TRBD1 (5 bases). V gave up 0 bases and J gave up 4 bases, with 9 bases separating them. CDR3 length: 14 amino acids. CDR1 and CDR2 (germline): WSHSY, SAAADI. CDR3 loop: CASSESKGTTEAFF. The CDR3 DNA sequence: TGCGCCAGCAGTGAGTCGAAGGGGACCACTGAAGCTTTCTTT.

V and J are TRBV19 and TRBJ1-1; D remains unclear. V lost 9 bases, J lost 1 base, and 6 bases lay in between. The CDR3 is 11 residues long. Germline V gene lookup returns CDR1 LNHDA and CDR2 SQIVND (reference sequence). The CDR3 reads CASVKNTEAFF. CDR3 nucleotides: TGTGCCAGCGTCAAGAACACTGAAGCTTTCTTT.

As DNA, the CDR3 is TGTGCCAGCAGCCCAATCCGGGACAGGGGATCTGGGGCCAACGTCCTGACTTTC. This sequence encodes CASSPIRDRGSGANVLTF. V and J are TRBV12-3 or TRBV12-4 and TRBJ2-6; 10 nucleotides match TRBD1. Trimming cost V 6 bases and J 1 base; bases outside gene matches: 9. The CDR3 is made up of 18 amino acids.

The table lists this clonotype with a few counts. The J gene is TRBJ2-4, the V gene TRBV14; 10 bases are shared with TRBD1. Germline CDR1 is SGHDN and CDR2 is FVKESK. The length of the CDR3 is 16 residues. Trimming at V came to 5 bases and at J to 0 bases, leaving 4 bases not matched to a gene. In DNA form, the CDR3 reads TGTGCCAGCAGCAGTGACAGGGGGCAAGCCAAAAACATTCAGTACTTC. Translation: CASSSDRGQAKNIQYF.

The V and J genes are TRBV9 and TRBJ2-3; weak D call: TRBD2 (5 bases). This CDR3 spans 13 amino acids. The germline CDR1 and CDR2 sequences are SGDLS and YYNGEE. V was clipped by 2 bases and J by 6 bases, with 10 bases between them. CDR3 coding DNA: TGTGCCAGCAGCGTGAAGAGGGTCGATACGCAGTATTTT. This codes for CASSVKRVDTQYF.

This clonotype appeared a few times. The chain is built from TRBV6-2 or TRBV6-3 and TRBJ2-3, with 7 bases aligning to TRBD1. V lost 3 bases to trimming and J lost 3 bases; unmatched junction nucleotides: 3. The germline V gene has CDR1 MNHEY and CDR2 SVGEGT. CDR3 length equals 14 residues. CDR3 sequence: CASSYTGVTDTQYF. For the CDR3, the DNA is TGTGCCAGCAGTTATACAGGGGTAACAGATACGCAGTATTTT.

This clonotype was seen once. The CDR3 bases are TGCAGTGCTAGGTGGGACGAGGCTAACTATGGCTACACCTTC. Translation: CSARWDEANYGYTF. The V and J genes are TRBV20-1 and TRBJ1-2; the D gene is possibly TRBD1 (5 bases). Germline CDR1 is DFQATT and CDR2 is SNEGSKA (reference sequence). Trimming cost V 3 bases and J 0 bases, with 11 bases left between them. CDR3 length: 14 amino acids.

V and J are TRBV12-3 or TRBV12-4 and TRBJ1-1; D is undetermined. The CDR3 consists of 11 residues. V lost 6 bases, J lost 6 bases, and 8 bases lay in between. Written as DNA, the CDR3 is TGTGCCAGCAGCTGGGGTCCTGAAGCTTTCTTT. This sequence encodes CASSWGPEAFF.

This clonotype occurred a few times. This sequence joins TRBV20-1 and TRBJ1-1; 8 nucleotides match TRBD1. The CDR3 length is 13 residues. V was clipped by 4 bases and J by 3 bases; unmatched bases: 4. Germline CDR1 DFQATT, CDR2 SNEGSKA (reference sequence). The chain's CDR3 is CSAMDREDTEAFF. Here the CDR3 DNA reads TGCAGTGCTATGGACAGGGAGGACACTGAAGCTTTCTTT.

In its sample, this clonotype was seen a few times. The V gene is TRBV5-1, the J gene TRBJ1-2, with D perhaps TRBD1 (5 bases). There are 16 residues in the CDR3. Trimming shortened V by 4 bases and J by 8 bases, and 24 bases separated the two germline ends. Germline V gene sequence: CDR1 SGHRS, CDR2 YFSETQ. The CDR3 bases are TGCGCCAGCAGCCCCGAAGATAGGGGCGCGTTAGAAGGCTACACCTTC. Encoded protein: CASSPEDRGALEGYTF.

J is TRBJ1-1 and V is TRBV4-1; D gene unclear. Germline loops: CDR1 MGHRA, CDR2 YSYEKL. V was clipped by 7 bases and J by 1 base, with 7 bases between them. This CDR3 has 12 residues. The CDR3 nucleotides are TGCGCCAGCAACGGACCGAACACTGAAGCTTTCTTT. It is translated as CASNGPNTEAFF.

The V and J genes are TRBV6-5 and TRBJ2-7, with 8 bases matching TRBD2. The CDR3 is 15 amino acids. Germline V lookup: CDR1 MNHEY, CDR2 SVGAGI. The V segment lost 4 bases and the J segment 6 bases; nucleotides outside the gene matches: 11. The CDR3 DNA reads as TGTGCCAGCAGTTCCGCCGGGACTAGTGGGTTCGAGCAGTACTTC. Its protein is CASSSAGTSGFEQYF.

The rearrangement joins TRBV7-9 to TRBJ2-5; D possibly corresponds to TRBD2 (6 bases). The V and J ends lost 5 bases and 4 bases respectively, with 14 bases between them. The CDR3 has 14 residues. Per the germline V gene, CDR1 is SEHNR and CDR2 is FQNEAQ (reference sequence). CDR3 sequence (DNA): TGTGCCAGCAGCCCCCCGGGAGCATTAGAGACCCAGTACTTC. It translates to CASSPPGALETQYF.

The sample holds a few counts of this clonotype. V gene TRBV7-2 combines with J gene TRBJ2-7; D remains ambiguous. V lost 1 base to trimming and J lost 9 bases, with 7 bases between them. In germline, CDR1 is SGHTA, CDR2 FQGNSA. This CDR3 has 11 amino acids. For the CDR3, the DNA is TGTGCCAGCAGCTTAGTCGTCACGCAGTACTTC. The encoded protein is CASSLVVTQYF.

This clonotype was counted a few times. Here the CDR3 reads CASSQEEGYGYTF. CDR3 sequence (DNA): TGCGCCAGCAGCCAAGAGGAAGGGTATGGCTACACCTTC. The chain couples TRBV4-1 to TRBJ1-2; D unresolved. Trimming removed 0 bases at V and 5 bases at J, with 7 bases between. Germline CDR1 reads MGHRA; CDR2 reads YSYEKL. This CDR3 has 13 amino acids.

This clonotype showed up just a few times. The CDR3 region has the DNA TGTGCCAGCACCGACCTCTGGACAGGAGGTTATCAGCCCCAGCATTTT. Residues: CASTDLWTGGYQPQHF. J is TRBJ1-5 and V is TRBV6-2 or TRBV6-3; 7 bases are a match to TRBD1. After removal of 7 bases from V and 5 bases from J, the junction contained 14 bases not matched to a gene. Germline assignment: CDR1 MNHEY and CDR2 SVGEGT. This CDR3 region has 16 residues.

The gene calls are TRBV7-2 and TRBJ2-7; TRBD1 or TRBD2 may be the D gene (5 bases each). Germline CDR1 is SGHTA and CDR2 is FQGNSA. The CDR3 is 16 amino acids. Trimming cost V 4 bases and J 0 bases, with 16 bases left between them. The CDR3 DNA is TGTGCCAGCAGCTCTACAACCCGGGACGGCTCCTACGAGCAGTACTTC. It encodes CASSSTTRDGSYEQYF.